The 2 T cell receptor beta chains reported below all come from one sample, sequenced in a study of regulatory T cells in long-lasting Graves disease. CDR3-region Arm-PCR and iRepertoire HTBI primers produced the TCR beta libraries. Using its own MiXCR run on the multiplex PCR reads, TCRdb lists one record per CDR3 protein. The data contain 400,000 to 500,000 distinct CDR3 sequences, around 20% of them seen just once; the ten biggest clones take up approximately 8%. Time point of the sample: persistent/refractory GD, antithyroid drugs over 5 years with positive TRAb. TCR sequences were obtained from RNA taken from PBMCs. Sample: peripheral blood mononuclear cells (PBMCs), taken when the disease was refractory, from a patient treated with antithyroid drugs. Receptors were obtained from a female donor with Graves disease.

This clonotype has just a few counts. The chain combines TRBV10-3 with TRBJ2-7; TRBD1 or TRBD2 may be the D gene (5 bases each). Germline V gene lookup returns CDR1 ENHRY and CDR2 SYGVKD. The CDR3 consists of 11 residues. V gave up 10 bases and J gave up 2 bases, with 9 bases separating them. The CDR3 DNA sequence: TGTGCCACGGGGCCCACCTACGAGCAGTACTTC. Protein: CATGPTYEQYF.

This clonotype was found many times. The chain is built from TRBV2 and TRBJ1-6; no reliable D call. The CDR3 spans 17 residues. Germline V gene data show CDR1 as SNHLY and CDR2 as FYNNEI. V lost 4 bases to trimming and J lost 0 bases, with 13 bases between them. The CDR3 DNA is TGTGCCAGCAGTGTCCTGCTTGGGAGCTCCTATAATTCACCCCTCCACTTT. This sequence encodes CASSVLLGSSYNSPLHF.